One and the same sample provided the 18 T cell receptor beta chains below, sequenced in a study of T cells after yellow fever vaccination. MiXCR was run by TCRdb on the 5' RACE reads, yielding one entry per CDR3 protein. The table shows 150,000 to 200,000 distinct CDR3 sequences, with roughly 6.2% occurring only once. The sequencing used CD4+ T cells sorted from PBMCs, collected on the day of the first yellow fever vaccination. These TCRs come from a man aged 18 to 30 who received the YFV17D yellow fever vaccine.

The table lists this clonotype with many counts. The V call is TRBV28, the J call TRBJ2-2; 9 positions agree with TRBD1. Germline V lookup: CDR1 MDHEN, CDR2 SYDVKM. The CDR3 contains 15 residues. V lost 6 bases to trimming and J lost 4 bases; unmatched junction nucleotides: 6. CDR3 sequence: CASSPGQGPTGELFF. The CDR3 region has the DNA TGTGCCAGCAGCCCGGGACAGGGTCCCACCGGGGAGCTGTTTTTT. The full variable domain, its missing parts supplied by reference TRBV28 and TRBJ2-2, is DVKVTQSSRYLVKRTGEKVFLECVQDMDHENMFWYRQDPGLGLRLIYFSYDVKMKEKGDIPEGYSVSREKKERFSLILESASTNQTSMYLCASSPGQGPTGELFFGEGSRLTVL.

This clonotype showed up many times. The J gene is TRBJ2-7, the V gene TRBV29-1; perhaps D is TRBD1 or TRBD2 (5 bases each). Trimming cost V 6 bases and J 5 bases, with 8 bases left between them. This CDR3 region has 10 residues. The germline CDR1 and CDR2 sequences are SQVTM and ANQGSEA. The CDR3 region is CSVGTDEQYF. In DNA, the CDR3 is TGCAGCGTGGGGACGGACGAGCAGTACTTC.

This clonotype was recorded many times. The chain has TRBV11-1 and TRBJ1-1; D remains unclear. The germline V gene has CDR1 SGHAT and CDR2 FQDESV (reference sequence). This CDR3 is 14 amino acids long. Trimming left V 5 bases short and J 1 base short, with 11 bases between. The CDR3 bases are TGTGCCAGCAGCCCGAGGACGGAGAACACTGAAGCTTTCTTT. It specifies CASSPRTENTEAFF. The whole variable domain, remainder taken from reference TRBV11-1 and TRBJ1-1, is EAEVAQSPRYKITEKSQAVAFWCDPISGHATLYWYRQILGQGPELLVQFQDESVVDDSQLPKDRFSAERLKGVDSTLKIQPAELGDSAMYLCASSPRTENTEAFFGQGTRLTVV.

This clonotype appeared a few times. The rearrangement joins TRBV7-2 to TRBJ2-5, with D uncertain. The CDR3 spans 11 residues. Germline values: CDR1 SGHTA, CDR2 FQGNSA. Trimming left V 2 bases short and J 6 bases short, with 4 bases between. The CDR3 is CASSLFQTQYF. The CDR3 DNA is TGTGCCAGCAGCTTATTCCAGACCCAGTACTTC. Combining the CDR3 with reference TRBV7-2 and TRBJ2-5 gives the whole variable domain GAGVSQSPSNKVTEKGKDVELRCDPISGHTALYWYRQSLGQGLEFLIYFQGNSAPDKSGLPSDRFSAERTGGSVSTLTIQRTQQEDSAVYLCASSLFQTQYFGPGTRLLVL.

This clonotype was found many times. V gene TRBV7-9 combines with J gene TRBJ1-1; D remains unclear. CDR1 and CDR2 from the germline V gene are SEHNR and FQNEAQ (reference sequence). V lost 5 bases and J 6 bases, leaving 7 bases between the germline ends. This CDR3 spans 11 amino acids. CDR3 coding DNA: TGTGCCAGCAGCCCGGAGTCTGAAGCTTTCTTT. Protein sequence: CASSPESEAFF.

This clonotype was counted many times. J is TRBJ2-2 and V is TRBV7-3, with D perhaps matching TRBD1 (6 bases). V was cut by 5 bases and J by 2 bases, with 15 bases left in between. Germline values: CDR1 SGHTA, CDR2 FQGTGA. This CDR3 spans 16 amino acids. CDR3 sequence (DNA): TGTGCCAGCAGCCGATCGGGACATGGAAACACCGGGGAGCTGTTTTTT. Translation gives CASSRSGHGNTGELFF.

This clonotype was detected many times. The genes are TRBV5-1 and TRBJ1-4; the D is unclear. V dropped 0 bases and J dropped 8 bases, with 8 bases sitting between them. This CDR3 has 13 amino acids. CDR1 is SGHRS, CDR2 YFSETQ, per germline. As DNA, the CDR3 is TGCGCCAGCAGCTTGGATCGCACCGAAAAACTGTTTTTT. It encodes CASSLDRTEKLFF.

This clonotype qualifies as medium-sized (0.01 to 0.1%). This chain uses TRBV5-1 with TRBJ1-1, with unresolved D. The length of the CDR3 is 12 residues. V was trimmed by 0 bases and J by 9 bases, leaving 9 bases between them. The germline V gene has CDR1 SGHRS and CDR2 YFSETQ. CDR3 in DNA: TGCGCCAGCAGCTTGGAAGGACCCCAAGCTTTCTTT. Translating gives CASSLEGPQAFF.

This clonotype was seen at least ten times. The gene calls are TRBV24-1 and TRBJ1-1; perhaps TRBD1 as D (6 bases). Germline values: CDR1 KGHDR, CDR2 SFDVKD. V lost 5 bases, J lost 5 bases, and 11 bases lay in between. This CDR3 region has 13 residues. DNA of the CDR3: TGTGCCACCAGTGCAGGGGCGTATACTGAAGCTTTCTTT. This translates into CATSAGAYTEAFF.

In this sample, this clonotype turned up many times. J is TRBJ1-2 and V is TRBV5-1; 7 positions agree with TRBD1. The CDR3 has 15 amino acids. CDR1 and CDR2 from the germline V gene are SGHRS and YFSETQ. J was trimmed by 4 bases and V by 4 bases; bases with no gene match: 10. The CDR3 is CASSVTGLKSYGYTF. The CDR3 DNA is TGCGCCAGCAGCGTGACAGGGTTGAAGAGCTATGGCTACACCTTC.

This clonotype was counted a few times. V and J are TRBV4-2 and TRBJ1-2, with 7 bases that match TRBD1. V was clipped by 5 bases and J by 1 base; unmatched bases: 7. The V gene's germline CDR1 is LGHNA and CDR2 YNFKEQ. There are 15 residues in the CDR3. The CDR3, as DNA: TGTGCCAGCAGCGGGGCGGGACAGCTTAACTATGGCTACACCTTC. Its translation is CASSGAGQLNYGYTF.

This clonotype has a handful of counts. This sequence joins TRBV6-2 or TRBV6-3 and TRBJ1-2; tentative D call: TRBD1 (6 bases). V gave up 5 bases and J gave up 4 bases, with 11 bases separating them. The CDR3 runs to 13 residues. The germline V gene has CDR1 MNHEY and CDR2 SVGEGT. The CDR3 DNA follows: TGTGCCAGCAGTCCCGGGACATCCTATGGCTACACCTTC. This gives the protein CASSPGTSYGYTF.

This clonotype was detected a few times. CDR3 in amino acids: CASSPSINTGELFF. In DNA, the CDR3 is TGTGCCAGCAGCCCAAGCATAAACACCGGGGAGCTGTTTTTT. The V gene is TRBV7-3, the J gene TRBJ2-2; D not certain. The CDR3 runs 14 residues. V lost 5 bases and J lost 2, with 9 bases in between. CDR1 SGHTA and CDR2 FQGTGA come from the germline V gene.

This clonotype was picked up a small number of times. The chain carries TRBV7-9 and TRBJ1-2; tentatively, D is TRBD1 (6 bases). This CDR3 has 15 amino acids. The germline V gene has CDR1 SEHNR and CDR2 FQNEAQ (reference sequence). V dropped 1 base and J dropped 5 bases, with 14 bases sitting between them. This CDR3 reads CASSLDGGLGYGYTF. The CDR3 nucleotides are TGTGCCAGCAGCTTAGATGGGGGCCTAGGGTATGGCTACACCTTC.

This clonotype was detected ten times or more. This chain connects TRBV4-1 to TRBJ2-5, with 16 bases fitting TRBD2. The length of the CDR3 is 18 residues. Germline V gene data show CDR1 as MGHRA and CDR2 as YSYEKL. V shed 3 bases and J 2 bases; nucleotides not matched to a gene: 6. The CDR3, as DNA: TGCGCCAGCAGCCAGTCGGGACTAGCGGGGGGGCGGCAAGAGACCCAGTACTTC. This translates into CASSQSGLAGGRQETQYF.

The genes are TRBV4-1 and TRBJ2-2, with 8 nucleotides matching TRBD1. Germline lookup yields CDR1 MGHRA and CDR2 YSYEKL. V shed 8 bases, J shed 1 base, and the junction held 12 bases outside the gene matches. The CDR3 loop spans 17 amino acids. This CDR3 reads CASGRTRGTGNTGELFF. The CDR3 DNA sequence: TGCGCCAGCGGGCGAACCCGGGGGACAGGGAACACCGGGGAGCTGTTTTTT.

The V call is TRBV27, the J call TRBJ2-2; D may be TRBD2 (5 bases). The CDR3 sequence is 14 residues long. V was cut by 5 bases and J by 4 bases, with 11 bases left in between. Germline V gene data show CDR1 as MNHEY and CDR2 as SMNVEV (reference sequence). CDR3 bases: TGTGCCAGCAGTCAGGTGGGGAGCACCGGGGAGCTGTTTTTT. Translated: CASSQVGSTGELFF.

This clonotype was recorded a few times. The chain joins TRBV7-2 to TRBJ1-5, with a weak D call TRBD1 (6 bases). CDR1 SGHTA and CDR2 FQGNSA come from the germline V gene. V was shortened by 4 bases and J by 2 bases, with 12 bases between the two germline ends. CDR3 length: 15 amino acids. The CDR3 DNA reads TGTGCCAGCAGCTCTGACAGGATTGGCAATCAGCCCCAGCATTTT. Amino acid sequence: CASSSDRIGNQPQHF.